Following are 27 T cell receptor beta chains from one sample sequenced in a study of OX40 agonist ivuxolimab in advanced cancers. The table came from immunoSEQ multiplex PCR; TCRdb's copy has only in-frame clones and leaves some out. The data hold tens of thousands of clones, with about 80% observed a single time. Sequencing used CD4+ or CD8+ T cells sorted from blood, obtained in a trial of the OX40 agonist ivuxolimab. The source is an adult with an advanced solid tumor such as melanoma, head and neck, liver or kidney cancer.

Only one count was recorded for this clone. Written as DNA, the CDR3 is TGTGCCAGCAGCTTAGAACCAGGCACCTACGAGCAGTACTTC. This gives the protein CASSLEPGTYEQYF. The chain links TRBV11-3 to TRBJ2-7; D is undetermined. This CDR3 spans 14 amino acids. CDR1 is SGHNT and CDR2 is YENEEA in the germline V gene. Trimming cost V 0 bases and J 2 bases, with 8 bases left between them.

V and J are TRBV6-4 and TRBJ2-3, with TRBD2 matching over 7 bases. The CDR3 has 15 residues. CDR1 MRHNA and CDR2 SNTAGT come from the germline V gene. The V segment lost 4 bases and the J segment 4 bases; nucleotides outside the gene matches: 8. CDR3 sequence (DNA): TGTGCCAGCAGTGTTATAACGGGAGGAGCAGATACGCAGTATTTT. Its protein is CASSVITGGADTQYF.

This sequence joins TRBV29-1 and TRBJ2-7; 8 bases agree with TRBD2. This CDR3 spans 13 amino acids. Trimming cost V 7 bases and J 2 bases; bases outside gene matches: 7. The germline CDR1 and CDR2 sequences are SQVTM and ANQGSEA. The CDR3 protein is CSATSSGPYEQYF. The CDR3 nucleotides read TGCAGCGCTACCTCTAGCGGGCCCTACGAGCAGTACTTC.

DNA of the CDR3: TGTGCCAGCAGCGGACTAGCTACGGCCGGGGAGCTGTTTTTT. Protein product: CASSGLATAGELFF. The J gene is TRBJ2-2, the V gene TRBV5-4; TRBD2 matches 8 bases. V gave up 4 bases and J gave up 6 bases; unmatched junction bases: 5. Germline V CDR1 and CDR2: SGHNT, YYREEE (reference sequence). The CDR3 has 14 residues.

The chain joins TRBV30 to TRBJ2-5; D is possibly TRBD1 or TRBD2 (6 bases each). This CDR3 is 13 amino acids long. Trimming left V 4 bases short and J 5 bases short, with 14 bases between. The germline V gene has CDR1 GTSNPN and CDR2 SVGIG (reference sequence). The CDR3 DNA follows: TGTGCCTGGAATGGGGGGCTGGGGGAGACCCAGTACTTC. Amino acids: CAWNGGLGETQYF.

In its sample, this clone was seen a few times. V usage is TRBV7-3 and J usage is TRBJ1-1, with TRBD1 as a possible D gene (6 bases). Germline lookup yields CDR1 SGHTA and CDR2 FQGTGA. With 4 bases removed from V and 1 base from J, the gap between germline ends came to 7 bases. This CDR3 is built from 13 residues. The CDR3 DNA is TGTGCCAGCAGCTCGGGACAGAACACTGAAGCTTTCTTT. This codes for CASSSGQNTEAFF.

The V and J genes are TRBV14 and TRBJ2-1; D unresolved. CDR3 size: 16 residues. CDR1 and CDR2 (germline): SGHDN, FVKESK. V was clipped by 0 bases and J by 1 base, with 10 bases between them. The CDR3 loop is CASSQESGVSYNEQFF. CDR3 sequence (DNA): TGTGCCAGCAGCCAAGAAAGTGGCGTTTCCTACAATGAGCAGTTCTTC.

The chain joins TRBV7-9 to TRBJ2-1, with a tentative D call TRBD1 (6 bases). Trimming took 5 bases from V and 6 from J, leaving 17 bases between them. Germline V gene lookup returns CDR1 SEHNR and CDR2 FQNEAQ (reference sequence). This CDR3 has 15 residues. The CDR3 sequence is CASSPQGTLANEQFF. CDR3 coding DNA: TGTGCCAGCAGCCCACAGGGCACCCTTGCCAATGAGCAGTTCTTC. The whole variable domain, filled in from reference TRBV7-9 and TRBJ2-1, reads DTGVSQNPRHKITKRGQNVTFRCDPISEHNRLYWYRQTLGQGPEFLTYFQNEAQLEKSRLLSDRFSAERPKGSFSTLEIQRTEQGDSAMYLCASSPQGTLANEQFFGPGTRLTVL.

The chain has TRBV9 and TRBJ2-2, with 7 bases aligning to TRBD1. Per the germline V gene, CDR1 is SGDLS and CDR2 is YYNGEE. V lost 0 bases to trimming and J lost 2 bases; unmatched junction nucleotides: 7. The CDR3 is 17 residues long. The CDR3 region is CASSVASGGPNTGELFF. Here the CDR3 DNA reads TGTGCCAGCAGCGTAGCGTCAGGGGGACCCAACACCGGGGAGCTGTTTTTT.

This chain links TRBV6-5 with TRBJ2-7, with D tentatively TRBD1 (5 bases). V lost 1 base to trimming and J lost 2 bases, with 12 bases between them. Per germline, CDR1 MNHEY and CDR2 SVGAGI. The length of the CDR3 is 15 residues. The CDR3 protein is CASSYFGNRPYEQYF. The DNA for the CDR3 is TGTGCCAGCAGTTACTTTGGGAACAGGCCCTACGAGCAGTACTTC.

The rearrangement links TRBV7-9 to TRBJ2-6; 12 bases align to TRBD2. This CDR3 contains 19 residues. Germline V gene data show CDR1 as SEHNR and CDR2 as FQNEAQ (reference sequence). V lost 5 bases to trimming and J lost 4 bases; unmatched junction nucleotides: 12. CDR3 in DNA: TGTGCCAGCAGCCCCGGGGCTAGCGGGAGGGTTAGAGGGGCCAACGTCCTGACTTTC. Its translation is CASSPGASGRVRGANVLTF.

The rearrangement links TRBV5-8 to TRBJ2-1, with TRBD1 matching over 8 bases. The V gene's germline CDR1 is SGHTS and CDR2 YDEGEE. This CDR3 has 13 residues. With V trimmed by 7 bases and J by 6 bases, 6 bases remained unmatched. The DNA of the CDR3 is TGTGCCAGCCGCGGACAGGGCGGCAATGAGCAGTTCTTC. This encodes CASRGQGGNEQFF.

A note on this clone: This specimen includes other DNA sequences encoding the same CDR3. The CDR3 is CSAGPGGELFF. For the CDR3, the DNA is TGCAGTGCGGGACCCGGCGGGGAGCTGTTTTTT. V gene TRBV20-1 combines with J gene TRBJ2-2, with D perhaps TRBD1 or TRBD2 (5 bases each). Trimming left V 6 bases short and J 7 bases short, with 9 bases between. The CDR3 is made up of 11 amino acids. In germline, CDR1 is DFQATT, CDR2 SNEGSKA (reference sequence).

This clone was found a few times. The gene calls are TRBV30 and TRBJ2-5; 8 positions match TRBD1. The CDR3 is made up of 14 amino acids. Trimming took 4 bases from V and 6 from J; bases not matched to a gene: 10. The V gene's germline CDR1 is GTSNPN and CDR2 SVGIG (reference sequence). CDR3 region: CAWNQGAGLKTQYF. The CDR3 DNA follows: TGTGCCTGGAATCAGGGGGCCGGTTTGAAGACCCAGTACTTC.

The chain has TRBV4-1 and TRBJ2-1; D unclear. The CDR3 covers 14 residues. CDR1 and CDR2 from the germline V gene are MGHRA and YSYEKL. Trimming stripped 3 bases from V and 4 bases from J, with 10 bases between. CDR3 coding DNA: TGCGCCAGCAGCCAGAATCCCCTTTACAATGAGCAGTTCTTC. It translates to CASSQNPLYNEQFF.

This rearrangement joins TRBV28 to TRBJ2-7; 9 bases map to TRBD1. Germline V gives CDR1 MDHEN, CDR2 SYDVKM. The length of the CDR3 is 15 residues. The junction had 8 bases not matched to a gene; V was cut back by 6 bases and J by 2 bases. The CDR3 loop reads CASRNRGLDTYEQYF. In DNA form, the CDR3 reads TGTGCCAGCAGGAACAGGGGGCTTGATACCTACGAGCAGTACTTC.

CDR3 sequence (DNA): TGTGCCAGCAGTTATGGTAGCGGCTACAATGAGCAGTTCTTC. Its translation is CASSYGSGYNEQFF. The chain links TRBV6-6 to TRBJ2-1; D is possibly TRBD2 (6 bases). CDR1 is MNHNY, CDR2 SVGAGI, per germline (reference sequence). V was clipped by 3 bases and J by 3 bases, with 9 bases between them. The CDR3 is 14 amino acids.

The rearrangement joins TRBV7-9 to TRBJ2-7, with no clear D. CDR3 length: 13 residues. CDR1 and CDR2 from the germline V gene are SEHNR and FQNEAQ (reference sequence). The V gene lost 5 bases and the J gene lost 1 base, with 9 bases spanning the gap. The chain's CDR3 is CASSPPRSYEQYF. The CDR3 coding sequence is TGTGCCAGCAGCCCCCCCCGGTCCTACGAGCAGTACTTC.

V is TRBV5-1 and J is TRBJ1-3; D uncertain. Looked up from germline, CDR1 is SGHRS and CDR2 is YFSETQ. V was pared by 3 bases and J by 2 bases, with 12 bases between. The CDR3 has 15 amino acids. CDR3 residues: CASSSWGGAGNTIYF. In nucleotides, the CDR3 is TGCGCCAGCAGCTCATGGGGAGGCGCTGGAAACACCATATATTTT.

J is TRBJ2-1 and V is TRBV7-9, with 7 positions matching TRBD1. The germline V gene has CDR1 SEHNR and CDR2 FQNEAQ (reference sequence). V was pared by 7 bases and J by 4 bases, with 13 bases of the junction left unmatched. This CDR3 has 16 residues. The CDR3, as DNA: TGTGCCAGCACCCTCCCCGGGACAGAAAAGTACAATGAGCAGTTCTTC. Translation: CASTLPGTEKYNEQFF.

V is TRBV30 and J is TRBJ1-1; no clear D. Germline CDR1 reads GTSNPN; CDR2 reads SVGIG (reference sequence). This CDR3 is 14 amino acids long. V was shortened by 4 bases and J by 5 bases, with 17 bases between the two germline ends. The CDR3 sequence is CAWTYTIRETEAFF. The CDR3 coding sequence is TGTGCCTGGACCTATACGATAAGGGAGACTGAAGCTTTCTTT.

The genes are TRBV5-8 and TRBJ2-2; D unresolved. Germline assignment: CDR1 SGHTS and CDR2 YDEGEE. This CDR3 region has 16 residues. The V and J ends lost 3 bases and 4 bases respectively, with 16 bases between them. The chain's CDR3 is CASSSRQTTTTGELFF. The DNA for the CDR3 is TGTGCCAGCAGCTCTCGCCAGACAACGACCACCGGGGAGCTGTTTTTT.

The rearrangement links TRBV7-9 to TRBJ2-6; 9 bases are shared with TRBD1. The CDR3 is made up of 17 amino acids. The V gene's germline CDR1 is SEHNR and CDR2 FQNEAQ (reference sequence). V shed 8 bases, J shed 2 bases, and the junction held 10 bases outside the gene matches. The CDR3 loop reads CASRLGQGHPGANVLTF. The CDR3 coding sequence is TGTGCCAGCCGATTGGGACAGGGTCATCCTGGGGCCAACGTCCTGACTTTC.

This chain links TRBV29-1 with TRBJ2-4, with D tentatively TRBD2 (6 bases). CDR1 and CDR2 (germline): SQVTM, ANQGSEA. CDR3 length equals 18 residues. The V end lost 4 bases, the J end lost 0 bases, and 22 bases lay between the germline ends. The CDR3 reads CSVVGGKDDIGAKNIQYF. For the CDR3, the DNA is TGCAGCGTTGTAGGCGGGAAGGACGATATCGGAGCCAAAAACATTCAGTACTTC.

As DNA, the CDR3 is TGCGCCAGCAGCCAAGTGGTTAGCCGAGGTTCCAATGAGCAGTTCTTC. Its protein product is CASSQVVSRGSNEQFF. This chain connects TRBV4-1 to TRBJ2-1; D is unresolved. Trimming stripped 1 base from V and 6 bases from J, with 16 bases between. The CDR3 covers 16 residues. The germline CDR1 and CDR2 sequences are MGHRA and YSYEKL.

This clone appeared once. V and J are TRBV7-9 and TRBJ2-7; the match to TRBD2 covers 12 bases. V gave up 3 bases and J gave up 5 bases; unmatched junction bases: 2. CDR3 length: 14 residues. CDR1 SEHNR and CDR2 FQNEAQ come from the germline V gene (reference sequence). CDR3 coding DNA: TGTGCCAGCAGCTTGACTAGCGGGAGCCACGAGCAGTACTTC. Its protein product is CASSLTSGSHEQYF.

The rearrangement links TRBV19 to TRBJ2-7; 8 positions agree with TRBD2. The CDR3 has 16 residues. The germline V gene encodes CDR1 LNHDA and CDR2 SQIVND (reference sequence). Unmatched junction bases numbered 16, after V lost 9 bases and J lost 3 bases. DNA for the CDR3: TGTGCCAGCGCGCTTACTCTTACTAGCGGACTCTACGAGCAGTACTTC. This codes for CASALTLTSGLYEQYF.